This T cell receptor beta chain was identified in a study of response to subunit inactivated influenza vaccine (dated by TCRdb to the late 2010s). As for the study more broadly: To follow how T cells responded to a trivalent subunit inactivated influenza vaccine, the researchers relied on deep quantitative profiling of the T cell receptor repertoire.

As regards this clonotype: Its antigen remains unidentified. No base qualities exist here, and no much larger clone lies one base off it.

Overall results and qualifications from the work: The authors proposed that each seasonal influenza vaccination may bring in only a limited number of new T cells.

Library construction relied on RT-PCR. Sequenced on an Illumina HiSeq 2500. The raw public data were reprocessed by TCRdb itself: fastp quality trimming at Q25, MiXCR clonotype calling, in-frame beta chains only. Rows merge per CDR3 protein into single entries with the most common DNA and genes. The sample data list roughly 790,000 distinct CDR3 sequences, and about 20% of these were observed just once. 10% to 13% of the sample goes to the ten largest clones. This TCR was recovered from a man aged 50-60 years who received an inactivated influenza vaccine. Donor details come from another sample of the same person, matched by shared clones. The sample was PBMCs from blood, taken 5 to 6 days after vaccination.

The base sequence is TGTGCCAGTTCGTGGCGTCCCTACAATGAGCAGTTCTTC. Its product reads: CASSWRPYNEQFF. The V and J segments used are TRBV7-6 and TRBJ2-1; the D gene is unclear. Via the germline V gene, CDR1 is SGHVS and CDR2 FNYEAQ. V loses 9 bases of germline sequence and J loses 2 bases, and the interval between the two ends is 11 bases. Counted from cysteine to phenylalanine, this CDR3 has 13 amino acids. The read is trimmed to its CDR3 DNA, 39 bases read in frame from base 1.